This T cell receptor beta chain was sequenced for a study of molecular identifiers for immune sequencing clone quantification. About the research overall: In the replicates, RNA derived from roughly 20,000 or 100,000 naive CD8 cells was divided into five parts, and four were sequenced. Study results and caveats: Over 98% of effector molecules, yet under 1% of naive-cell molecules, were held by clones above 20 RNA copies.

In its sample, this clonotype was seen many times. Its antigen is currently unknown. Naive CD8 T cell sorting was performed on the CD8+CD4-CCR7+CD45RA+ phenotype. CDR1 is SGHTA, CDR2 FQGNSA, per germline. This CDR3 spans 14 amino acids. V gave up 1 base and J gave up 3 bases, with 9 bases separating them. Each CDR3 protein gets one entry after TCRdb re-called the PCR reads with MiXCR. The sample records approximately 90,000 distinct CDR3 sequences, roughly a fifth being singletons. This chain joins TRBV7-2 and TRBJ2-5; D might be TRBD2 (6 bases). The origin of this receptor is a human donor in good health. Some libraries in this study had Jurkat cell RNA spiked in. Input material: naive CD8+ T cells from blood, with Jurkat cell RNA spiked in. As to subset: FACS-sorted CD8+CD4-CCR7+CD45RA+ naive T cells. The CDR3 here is CASSLVRGEETQYF. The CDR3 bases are TGTGCCAGCAGCTTAGTCCGCGGGGAAGAGACCCAGTACTTC.